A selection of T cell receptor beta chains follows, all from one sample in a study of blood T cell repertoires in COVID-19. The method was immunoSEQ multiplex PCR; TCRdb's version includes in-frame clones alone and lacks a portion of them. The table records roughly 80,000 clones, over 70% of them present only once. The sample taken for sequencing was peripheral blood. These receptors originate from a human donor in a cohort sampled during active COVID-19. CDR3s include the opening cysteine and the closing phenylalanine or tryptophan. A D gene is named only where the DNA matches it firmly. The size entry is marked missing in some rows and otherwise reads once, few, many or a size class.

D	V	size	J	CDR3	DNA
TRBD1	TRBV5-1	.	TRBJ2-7	CASSLRDRAAEQYF	TGCGCCAGCAGCCTCCGGGACAGGGCTGCCGAGCAGTACTTC
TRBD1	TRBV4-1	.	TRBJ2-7	CASSQFGTGSLEQYF	TGCGCCAGCAGCCAATTCGGGACAGGGAGCCTTGAGCAGTACTTC
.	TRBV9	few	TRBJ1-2	CASSKRDTNYGYTF	TGTGCCAGCAGCAAGCGGGACACTAACTATGGCTACACCTTC
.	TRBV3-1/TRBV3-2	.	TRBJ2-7	CASSQEWQSYEQYF	TGTGCCAGCAGCCAAGAATGGCAGTCCTACGAGCAGTACTTC
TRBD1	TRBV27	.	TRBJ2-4	CASSDRGPGNIQYF	TGTGCCAGCAGCGACAGGGGGCCTGGAAACATTCAGTACTTC
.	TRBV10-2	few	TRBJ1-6	CASSDQGVNSPLHF	TGCGCCAGCAGTGATCAGGGCGTTAATTCACCCCTCCACTTT
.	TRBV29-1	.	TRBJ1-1	CSVERQGNTEAFF	TGCAGCGTTGAACGGCAGGGTAACACTGAAGCTTTCTTT
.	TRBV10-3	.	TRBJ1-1	CAISEGTRGLNTEAFF	TGTGCCATCAGTGAGGGGACGCGGGGTTTGAACACTGAAGCTTTCTTT
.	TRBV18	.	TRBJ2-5	CASSSQETQYF	TGTGCCAGCTCTTCACAAGAGACCCAGTACTTC
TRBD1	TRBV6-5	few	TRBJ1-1	CASSLRTGPNTEAFF	TGTGCCAGCAGTTTAAGGACAGGGCCTAACACTGAAGCTTTCTTT
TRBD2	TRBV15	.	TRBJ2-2	CATSRGWGLANTGELFF	TGTGCCACCAGCAGAGGGTGGGGACTAGCTAACACCGGGGAGCTGTTTTTT